Each of the 10 T cell receptor beta chains below was sequenced from the same sample in a study of early stage breast cancer tumors. Clones were sequenced by immunoSEQ multiplex PCR, and TCRdb holds only the in-frame ones, with some missing. The repertoire holds 40,000 to 60,000 clones, with roughly 78% as singletons. The sequenced material came from blood. These receptors were obtained from a person aged 35-50 years with breast cancer.

The V gene is TRBV4-2, the J gene TRBJ1-4, with D perhaps matching TRBD1 (6 bases). CDR3 size: 14 residues. Germline V gene sequence: CDR1 LGHNA, CDR2 YNFKEQ. Trimming took 1 base from V and 8 from J, leaving 11 bases between them. This CDR3 reads CASSQGGAWEKLFF. The CDR3 DNA sequence: TGTGCCAGCAGCCAAGGGGGGGCTTGGGAAAAACTGTTTTTT.

In this sample, this clone turned up once. The rearrangement joins TRBV19 to TRBJ1-4; TRBD1 might be the D (5 bases). The CDR3 runs 13 residues. Germline CDR1 is LNHDA and CDR2 is SQIVND (reference sequence). V lost 5 bases to trimming and J lost 7 bases, with 11 bases between them. Here the CDR3 DNA reads TGTGCCAGTAGTGGGACTTGGGGTGAAAAACTGTTTTTT. Translation: CASSGTWGEKLFF.

This clone is a singleton in its sample. This chain connects TRBV11-3 to TRBJ2-5, with D possibly being TRBD1 (7 bases). This CDR3 contains 14 residues. Per germline, CDR1 SGHNT and CDR2 YENEEA. Trimming removed 4 bases at V and 4 bases at J, with 13 bases between. The chain's CDR3 is CASSSQGTGETQYF. The CDR3 DNA is TGTGCCAGCAGCTCACAGGGGACTGGAGAGACCCAGTACTTC.

In this sample, this clone turned up a few times. The genes are TRBV28 and TRBJ1-1; D gene ambiguous. Trimming cost V 5 bases and J 0 bases, with 4 bases left between them. Germline lookup yields CDR1 MDHEN and CDR2 SYDVKM. This CDR3 comprises 12 residues. CDR3 DNA sequence: TGTGCCAGCAGTCTCCTGAACACTGAAGCTTTCTTT. This gives the protein CASSLLNTEAFF.

The chain couples TRBV2 to TRBJ2-3; TRBD1 is a possible D gene (6 bases). The germline gives CDR1 SNHLY, CDR2 FYNNEI. This CDR3 spans 11 amino acids. Trimming left V 6 bases short and J 6 bases short, with 7 bases between. CDR3 in DNA: TGTGCCAGCAGGAGGGGGGATACGCAGTATTTT. Its protein is CASRRGDTQYF.

CDR3 nucleotide sequence: TGCGCCAGCACGGACAGGGAGTACAATGAGCAGTTCTTC. As protein: CASTDREYNEQFF. The genes are TRBV5-1 and TRBJ2-1, with TRBD1 matching 8 bases. The CDR3 runs 13 residues. V trimming: 6 bases; J trimming: 4 bases; junction bases outside the gene matches: 3. Germline-derived CDR1 and CDR2 are SGHRS and YFSETQ.

The chain recombines TRBV11-3 with TRBJ2-6; 8 bases line up with TRBD1. Germline assignment: CDR1 SGHNT and CDR2 YENEEA. With 4 bases clipped from V and 5 bases from J, the junction kept 10 bases outside the gene matches. This CDR3 is 17 amino acids long. CDR3 sequence (DNA): TGTGCCAGCAGCTCCCCGGGACAGGTGAGACGGGCCAACGTCCTGACTTTC. Translating it yields CASSSPGQVRRANVLTF. Full variable domain (outside the CDR3, taken from reference TRBV11-3 and TRBJ2-6): EAGVVQSPRYKIIEKKQPVAFWCNPISGHNTLYWYLQNLGQGPELLIRYENEEAVDDSQLPKDRFSAERLKGVDSTLKIQPAELGDSAVYLCASSSPGQVRRANVLTFGAGSRLTVL.

V gene TRBV6-4 combines with J gene TRBJ2-5, with 14 positions matching TRBD2. The germline V gene encodes CDR1 MRHNA and CDR2 SNTAGT. The junction had 2 bases not matched to a gene; V was cut back by 6 bases and J by 2 bases. This CDR3 is 15 amino acids long. The CDR3 region has the DNA TGTGCCAGCAGGGGGACTAGCGGGGGACAAGAGACCCAGTACTTC. Residues: CASRGTSGGQETQYF.

This chain connects TRBV2 to TRBJ1-2; 7 nucleotides line up with TRBD1. Germline trimming cut 6 bases from V and 3 bases from J; bases unmatched to any gene: 7. The CDR3 runs to 14 residues. The germline CDR1 and CDR2 sequences are SNHLY and FYNNEI. CDR3 loop: CASSNRGLDYGYTF. The CDR3 DNA follows: TGTGCCAGCAGCAACAGGGGCCTGGACTATGGCTACACCTTC. The entire variable domain, with the rest obtained from reference TRBV2 and TRBJ1-2, is as follows: EPEVTQTPSHQVTQMGQEVILRCVPISNHLYFYWYRQILGQKVEFLVSFYNNEISEKSEIFDDQFSVERPDGSNFTLKIRSTKLEDSAMYFCASSNRGLDYGYTFGSGTRLTVV.

The rearrangement uses TRBV5-4 and TRBJ2-3; 12 bases match TRBD2. Germline V gene data show CDR1 as SGHNT and CDR2 as YYREEE (reference sequence). V shed 4 bases, J shed 6 bases, and the junction held 6 bases outside the gene matches. The CDR3 totals 15 residues. The CDR3 sequence is CASSARLAGVDTQYF. The CDR3, as DNA: TGTGCCAGCAGCGCAAGACTAGCGGGAGTGGATACGCAGTATTTT.